Presented here are 10 T cell receptor beta chains from one specimen sequenced in a study of human T cells and chemical hapten exposure. The time point here: pre-sensitization, week 0. Documented treatment: therapeutic diphenylcyclopropenone sensitization with weekly scalp DPC. MiXCR was run by TCRdb on the RACE reads, yielding one entry per CDR3 protein. The sample carries 87,000 or so distinct CDR3 sequences, 8% to 10% recorded once. Specimen: whole blood, collected in connection with sensitization to the hapten diphenylcyclopropenone (DPC). The receptor source for this set is a woman aged 40 to 50 with alopecia areata. Some clones in this sample may be carry-over from other donors' samples.

This clonotype was seen a few times. This chain uses TRBV10-2 with TRBJ1-5; maybe TRBD1 (6 bases). The germline gives CDR1 WSHSY, CDR2 SAAADI. The CDR3 extends over 14 amino acids. The ends were cut back, 7 bases at V and 7 bases at J, with 17 bases in the middle. As DNA, the CDR3 is TGCGCCAGCAAAGAAGGGGGGCGAGGACAGCCCCAGCATTTT. This gives the protein CASKEGGRGQPQHF.

Many counts were recorded for this clonotype. This sequence joins TRBV27 and TRBJ2-7; no clear D gene. The CDR3 loop spans 13 amino acids. V dropped 3 bases and J dropped 3 bases, with 9 bases sitting between them. Germline V gene data show CDR1 as MNHEY and CDR2 as SMNVEV (reference sequence). Written as DNA, the CDR3 is TGTGCCAGCAGTTTGAGAGTGTACTACGAGCAGTACTTC. Protein sequence: CASSLRVYYEQYF.

The chain links TRBV23-1 to TRBJ1-2; TRBD1 matches at 11 bases. TRBV23-1 is given ORF status, its function remaining uncertain. V lost 0 bases to trimming and J lost 6 bases; unmatched junction nucleotides: 12. CDR3 size: 18 residues. DNA for the CDR3: TGCGCCAGCAGTCAATCCTGCGGACAGGGGGCCTTCCAGGATGGCTACACCTTC. Translation gives CASSQSCGQGAFQDGYTF.

The table lists this clonotype with many counts. The CDR3 sequence: CASSPGQGYTEAFF. The DNA for the CDR3 is TGCGCCAGCAGTCCGGGACAGGGGTACACTGAAGCTTTCTTT. This chain joins TRBV4-1 and TRBJ1-1; 10 bases fit TRBD1. This CDR3 has 14 amino acids. Trimming at V came to 6 bases and at J to 3 bases, leaving 4 bases not matched to a gene. Per the germline V gene, CDR1 is MGHRA and CDR2 is YSYEKL.

This clonotype occurred a few times. The J gene is TRBJ1-5, the V gene TRBV20-1; 8 bases agree with TRBD1. The CDR3 has 15 amino acids. V dropped 5 bases and J dropped 4; count of bases not matched to a gene: 10. Germline loops: CDR1 DFQATT, CDR2 SNEGSKA (reference sequence). CDR3 protein: CSARSLDRENQPQHF. CDR3 nucleotide sequence: TGCAGTGCTCGATCTCTGGACAGGGAGAATCAGCCCCAGCATTTT.

Many counts were recorded for this clonotype. The CDR3 bases are TGTGCCAGCAGCCGCAGCGACAGTCTTGAGTACTTC. Its protein is CASSRSDSLEYF. This chain joins TRBV6-2 or TRBV6-3 and TRBJ2-5, with TRBD1 as a possible D gene (5 bases). V lost 6 bases and J 12 bases, leaving 17 bases between the germline ends. Germline CDR1 reads MNHEY; CDR2 reads SVGEGT. This CDR3 has 12 amino acids.

The chain carries TRBV3-1 and TRBJ2-6; 9 bases map to TRBD1. After removal of 3 bases from V and 2 bases from J, the junction contained 2 bases not matched to a gene. CDR1 and CDR2 (germline): LGHDT, YNNKEL (reference sequence). The CDR3 totals 16 residues. The CDR3 protein is CASSQDRGPGANVLTF. The CDR3 DNA sequence: TGTGCCAGCAGCCAGGACAGGGGTCCTGGGGCCAACGTCCTGACTTTC.

In its sample, this clonotype was seen many times. The rearrangement links TRBV20-1 to TRBJ1-5, with 8 nucleotides matching TRBD1. Trimming removed 6 bases from V and 2 bases from J; junction bases left unmatched: 6. Germline CDR1 DFQATT, CDR2 SNEGSKA (reference sequence). The CDR3 has 14 residues. CDR3 bases: TGCAGTGCGGGAGGGACAGGCGGCAATCAGCCCCAGCATTTT. Translated, it gives CSAGGTGGNQPQHF.

This clonotype was seen ten or more times. V and J are TRBV2 and TRBJ1-2; D remains ambiguous. V lost 6 bases to trimming and J lost 2 bases, with 10 bases between them. CDR3 length equals 13 residues. CDR1 and CDR2 (germline): SNHLY, FYNNEI. For the CDR3, the DNA is TGTGCCAGCAGCCCGGACGGAAACTATGGCTACACCTTC. It specifies CASSPDGNYGYTF.

This clonotype was found many times. This rearrangement joins TRBV6-5 to TRBJ1-2; 7 nucleotides line up with TRBD1. The CDR3 length is 13 residues. Unmatched junction bases numbered 3, after V lost 5 bases and J lost 3 bases. Germline CDR1 and CDR2: MNHEY and SVGAGI. The DNA of the CDR3 is TGTGCCAGCAGTCAGGGGGTTGACTATGGCTACACCTTC. It codes for CASSQGVDYGYTF.